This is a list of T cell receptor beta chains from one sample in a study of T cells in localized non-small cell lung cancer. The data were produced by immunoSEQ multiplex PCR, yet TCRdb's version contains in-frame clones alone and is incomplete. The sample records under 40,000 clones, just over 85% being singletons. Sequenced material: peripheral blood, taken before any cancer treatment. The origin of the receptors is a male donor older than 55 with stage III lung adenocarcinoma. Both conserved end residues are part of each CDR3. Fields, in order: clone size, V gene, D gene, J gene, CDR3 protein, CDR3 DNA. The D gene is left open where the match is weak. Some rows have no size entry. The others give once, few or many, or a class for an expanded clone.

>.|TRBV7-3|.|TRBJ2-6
CASSHTGAGANVLTF
TGTGCCAGCAGCCACACGGGGGCTGGGGCCAACGTCCTGACTTTC
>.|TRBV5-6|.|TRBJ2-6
CASSIQGPGANVLTF
TGTGCCAGCAGCATACAGGGACCTGGGGCCAACGTCCTGACTTTC
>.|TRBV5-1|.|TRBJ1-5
CASSLVPRGSYSNQPQHF
TGCGCCAGCAGCTTGGTACCGCGAGGATCTTATAGCAATCAGCCCCAGCATTTT
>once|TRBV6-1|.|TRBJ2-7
CASSEARRYEQYF
TGTGCCAGCAGTGAAGCGCGAAGGTACGAGCAGTACTTC
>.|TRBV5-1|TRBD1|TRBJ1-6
CASSLVGTGGGGGNSPLHF
TGCGCCAGCAGCTTGGTCGGGACAGGGGGCGGCGGAGGAAATTCACCCCTCCACTTT
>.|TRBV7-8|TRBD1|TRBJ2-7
CASSSRTFRDRGYEQYF
TGTGCCAGCAGCTCGAGAACCTTCCGGGACAGGGGATACGAGCAGTACTTC
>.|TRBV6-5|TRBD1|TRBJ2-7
CASSYGTGGYEQYF
TGTGCCAGCAGTTATGGGACAGGGGGCTACGAGCAGTACTTC
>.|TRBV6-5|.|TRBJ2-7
CASSYSQGGEQYF
TGTGCCAGCAGTTACTCCCAAGGGGGGGAGCAGTACTTC
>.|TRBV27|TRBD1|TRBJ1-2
CASSLGTAYGYTF
TGTGCCAGCAGTTTGGGGACAGCCTATGGCTACACCTTC
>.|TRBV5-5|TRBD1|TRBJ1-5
CASSRGQDPWGPQHF
TGTGCCAGCAGCCGTGGACAGGACCCTTGGGGGCCCCAGCATTTT
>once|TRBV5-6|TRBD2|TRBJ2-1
CASSWRASGGSSYNEQFF
TGTGCCAGCAGCTGGAGGGCTAGCGGGGGGAGCTCCTACAATGAGCAGTTCTTC
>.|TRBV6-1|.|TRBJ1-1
CASRTDITEAFF
TGTGCCAGCAGGACAGATATCACTGAAGCTTTCTTT
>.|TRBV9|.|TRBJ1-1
CASSPPGRDGTEAFF
TGTGCCAGCAGCCCTCCGGGCAGGGATGGCACTGAAGCTTTCTTT
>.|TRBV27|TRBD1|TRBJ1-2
CASSQRQGVNYGYTF
TGTGCCAGCAGTCAGCGACAGGGAGTAAACTATGGCTACACCTTC
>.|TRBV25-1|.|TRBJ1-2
CASSEVSPSDYGYTF
TGTGCCAGCAGTGAAGTCTCTCCGAGCGATTATGGCTACACCTTC
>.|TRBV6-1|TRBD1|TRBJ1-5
CASSEYTGVGNQPQHF
TGTGCCAGCAGTGAGTATACAGGGGTTGGCAATCAGCCCCAGCATTTT
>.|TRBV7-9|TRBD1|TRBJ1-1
CASSYRETGDTEAFF
TGTGCCAGCAGCTACCGAGAGACAGGGGACACTGAAGCTTTCTTT
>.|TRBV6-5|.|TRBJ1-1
CASTSQGRRTEAFF
TGTGCCAGCACTTCCCAGGGTCGGCGCACTGAAGCTTTCTTT
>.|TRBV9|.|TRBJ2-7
CASSDGGGDSLYEQYF
TGTGCCAGCAGCGATGGGGGCGGGGACAGTCTCTACGAGCAGTACTTC
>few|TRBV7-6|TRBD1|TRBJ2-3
CASSSGQGTDTQYF
TGTGCCAGCAGCTCGGGACAGGGCACAGATACGCAGTATTTT
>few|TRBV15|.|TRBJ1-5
CATSNPPGHARPQHF
TGTGCCACCAGCAACCCCCCGGGACACGCTCGGCCCCAGCATTTT
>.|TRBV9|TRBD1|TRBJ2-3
CASSVAGQVADTQYF
TGTGCCAGCAGCGTAGCAGGACAGGTGGCAGATACGCAGTATTTT
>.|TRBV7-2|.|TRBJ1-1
CASSTYQNTEAFF
TGTGCCAGCAGCACTTACCAGAACACTGAAGCTTTCTTT
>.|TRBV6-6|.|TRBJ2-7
CASRGFYYEQYF
TGTGCCAGCAGAGGTTTTTACTACGAGCAGTACTTC
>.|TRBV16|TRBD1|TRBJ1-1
CASSQSGGQITEAFF
TGTGCCAGCAGCCAATCGGGGGGACAGATCACTGAAGCTTTCTTT
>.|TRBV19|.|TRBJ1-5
CASSLATVNQPQHF
TGTGCCAGTAGCCTAGCGACAGTCAATCAGCCCCAGCATTTT
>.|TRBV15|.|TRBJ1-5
CATSRDRSGQPQHF
TGTGCCACCAGCAGAGACAGGAGCGGTCAGCCCCAGCATTTT
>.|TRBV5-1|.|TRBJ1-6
CASSLDGGRNSPLHF
TGCGCCAGCAGCTTGGATGGAGGGAGGAATTCACCCCTCCACTTT
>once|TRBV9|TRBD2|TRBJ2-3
CASSVASGSADTQYF
TGTGCCAGCAGCGTAGCGAGCGGGAGCGCAGATACGCAGTATTTT